This entry lists 5 T cell receptor beta chains sequenced from one sample in a study of graft-versus-host responses after intestinal transplantation. For these receptors, no antigen is known. Clones were sequenced by immunoSEQ multiplex PCR, and TCRdb holds only the in-frame ones, with some missing. Of about 92,000 clones listed, roughly four fifths are singletons. This specimen was unstimulated CD8+ T cells sorted from spleen or lymph node cells, taken before intestinal transplant. The receptors were sampled from a human donor who received an intestinal transplant.

The genes are TRBV27 and TRBJ1-5, with unresolved D. The germline V and J ends were trimmed by 1 base and 1 base, with 11 bases remaining between them. CDR3 length equals 16 residues. Looked up from germline, CDR1 is MNHEY and CDR2 is SMNVEV (reference sequence). CDR3 residues: CASSLFGQFSNQPQHF. The CDR3 DNA reads TGTGCCAGCAGTTTATTTGGGCAGTTCAGCAATCAGCCCCAGCATTTT.

This clone appeared a single time. The rearrangement joins TRBV12-5 to TRBJ2-3, with 7 bases fitting TRBD1. The germline V gene has CDR1 LGHNT and CDR2 FRNRAP. V shed 4 bases and J 2 bases; nucleotides not matched to a gene: 12. There are 17 residues in the CDR3. This chain's CDR3 is CASGYPVRGRLTDTQYF. In DNA, the CDR3 is TGTGCTAGTGGTTACCCCGTGAGGGGGCGACTCACAGATACGCAGTATTTT.

The chain combines TRBV27 with TRBJ2-1; TRBD2 might be the D (6 bases). Trimming stripped 3 bases from V and 0 bases from J, with 12 bases between. CDR1 MNHEY and CDR2 SMNVEV come from the germline V gene (reference sequence). The CDR3 runs to 16 residues. CDR3 in amino acids: CASSFGGRPSYNEQFF. As DNA, the CDR3 is TGTGCCAGCAGTTTTGGTGGGAGGCCCTCCTACAATGAGCAGTTCTTC.

V is TRBV7-9 and J is TRBJ2-3; 11 bases fit TRBD2. Germline CDR1 reads SEHNR; CDR2 reads FQNEAQ (reference sequence). J gave up 3 bases and V 2 bases, and 4 bases lay outside the gene matches. The CDR3 covers 16 residues. Here the CDR3 DNA reads TGTGCCAGCAGCTTACCGGGACTAGCGGATACAGATACGCAGTATTTT. It encodes CASSLPGLADTDTQYF.

The rearrangement joins TRBV5-6 to TRBJ1-2; D is perhaps TRBD1 (6 bases). Trimming shortened V by 4 bases and J by 4 bases, and 23 bases separated the two germline ends. The CDR3 is 17 residues long. CDR1 is SGHDT and CDR2 is YYEEEE in the germline V gene. DNA for the CDR3: TGTGCCAGCAGCACGCCGACAGGTATTGGGGTCTCCTATGGCTACACCTTC. As protein: CASSTPTGIGVSYGYTF.